One sample yielded the 20 T cell receptor beta chains listed below, sequenced in a study of identical twins. TCRdb reprocessed the 5' RACE reads via MiXCR and lists one record per CDR3 protein. The sample gives around 250,000 distinct CDR3 sequences, over 5% of which show up once; just over 14% is in the top ten. This sample also belongs to another study, concerning T cells expressing NK-cell markers.

Sequencing used CD8+ T cells sorted from blood. The receptor set was obtained from a woman aged 18-35 years in good health.

The chain employs TRBV6-2 or TRBV6-3 and TRBJ2-7; D is unresolved. CDR1 is MNHEY and CDR2 is SVGEGT in the germline V gene. V lost 7 bases and J 0 bases, leaving 7 bases between the germline ends. This CDR3 has 12 residues. CDR3 coding DNA: TGTGCCAGCACGGCCTTCTCCTACGAGCAGTACTTC. This translates into CASTAFSYEQYF.

The chain joins TRBV20-1 to TRBJ2-7, with D unclear. Trimming shortened V by 6 bases and J by 0 bases, and 18 bases separated the two germline ends. This CDR3 contains 15 residues. Germline lookup yields CDR1 DFQATT and CDR2 SNEGSKA (reference sequence). The chain's CDR3 is CSARESEVSSYEQYF. The DNA for the CDR3 is TGCAGTGCCCGAGAGAGCGAGGTGTCCTCCTACGAGCAGTACTTC.

This clonotype was found many times. The J gene is TRBJ2-1, the V gene TRBV5-5; D assignment may be TRBD1 or TRBD2 (5 bases each). The CDR3 runs 14 residues. Per germline, CDR1 SGHKS and CDR2 YYEKEE (reference sequence). The V end was cut by 5 bases, the J end by 1 base, with 10 bases between. The CDR3 bases are TGTGCCAGCAGAGGGGAGCCGTCCTACAATGAGCAGTTCTTC. This gives the protein CASRGEPSYNEQFF. The complete variable domain, with remaining parts taken from reference TRBV5-5 and TRBJ2-1, reads DAGVTQSPTHLIKTRGQQVTLRCSPISGHKSVSWYQQVLGQGPQFIFQYYEKEERGRGNFPDRFSARQFPNYSSELNVNALLLGDSALYLCASRGEPSYNEQFFGPGTRLTVL.

This chain links TRBV27 with TRBJ2-5, with 7 positions matching TRBD1. Germline assignment: CDR1 MNHEY and CDR2 SMNVEV (reference sequence). J lost 7 bases, V lost 3 bases, and 11 bases had no gene match. This CDR3 comprises 15 residues. CDR3 sequence: CASSFSSQGKGTQYF. CDR3 nucleotide sequence: TGTGCCAGCAGTTTTTCTTCACAGGGGAAGGGGACCCAGTACTTC.

This clonotype came up many times. The genes are TRBV5-6 and TRBJ1-4; no reliable D call. The CDR3 runs to 15 residues. V was trimmed by 0 bases and J by 8 bases, leaving 14 bases between them. Per germline, CDR1 SGHDT and CDR2 YYEEEE. This chain's CDR3 is CASSLARTSWEKLFF. CDR3 nucleotide sequence: TGTGCCAGCAGCTTGGCACGTACCTCATGGGAAAAACTGTTTTTT.

This clonotype showed up just a few times. The V gene is TRBV15, the J gene TRBJ2-3; weak D call: TRBD2 (5 bases). Germline lookup yields CDR1 LNHNV and CDR2 YYDKDF (reference sequence). V lost 8 bases and J 2 bases, leaving 8 bases between the germline ends. The CDR3 extends over 12 amino acids. The CDR3 loop is CATRGATDTQYF. The CDR3 coding sequence is TGTGCCACCCGGGGAGCCACAGATACGCAGTATTTT.

CDR3 in amino acids: CASSAYNNEQFF. The CDR3 DNA reads as TGTGCCAGCAGTGCTTACAACAATGAGCAGTTCTTC. The chain combines TRBV12-3 or TRBV12-4 with TRBJ2-1; D ambiguous. The CDR3 length is 12 residues. The V gene lost 5 bases and the J gene lost 5 bases, with 7 bases spanning the gap.

This clonotype occurred many times. V and J are TRBV24-1 and TRBJ1-4; unclear D gene. From germline, CDR1 is KGHDR and CDR2 SFDVKD. The CDR3 has 12 amino acids. Trimming left V 10 bases short and J 3 bases short, with 8 bases between. The CDR3 bases are TGTGCCACGGAGTTACCTAATGAAAAACTGTTTTTT. Its protein is CATELPNEKLFF.

This clonotype came up a few times. The rearrangement joins TRBV20-1 to TRBJ2-3, with a possible D match to TRBD2 (6 bases). Trimming left V 0 bases short and J 4 bases short, with 17 bases between. The CDR3 has 16 amino acids. Germline CDR1 and CDR2: DFQATT and SNEGSKA (reference sequence). CDR3 sequence reads: CSARDTEGVSADTQYF. The CDR3 nucleotides read TGCAGTGCTAGAGATACGGAGGGCGTGAGCGCAGATACGCAGTATTTT.

Only a few counts were recorded for this clonotype. The chain carries TRBV6-5 and TRBJ2-7, with 7 bases aligning to TRBD1. Losses at the gene ends were 0 bases for V and 3 bases for J; bases not matched to a gene: 2. Germline V lookup: CDR1 MNHEY, CDR2 SVGAGI. CDR3 size: 14 residues. DNA for the CDR3: TGTGCCAGCAGTTACTCTAGGGGGCTCTACGAGCAGTACTTC. Translating it yields CASSYSRGLYEQYF.

This clonotype turned up a few times. The rearrangement joins TRBV3-1 to TRBJ2-2, with 12 bases aligning to TRBD1. Germline V gene data show CDR1 as LGHDT and CDR2 as YNNKEL (reference sequence). The CDR3 is 14 amino acids. With 6 bases clipped from V and 6 bases from J, the junction kept 2 bases outside the gene matches. The CDR3 coding sequence is TGTGCCAGCAGGGGGACAGGGGGCCCCGGGGAGCTGTTTTTT. Translated: CASRGTGGPGELFF.

The chain uses TRBV27 and TRBJ2-7, with 13 bases identical to TRBD2. This CDR3 has 15 residues. Losses at the gene ends were 5 bases for V and 5 bases for J; bases not matched to a gene: 6. CDR1 and CDR2 from the germline V gene are MNHEY and SMNVEV (reference sequence). The CDR3 DNA reads as TGTGCCAGCAGTCTAGGGACTAGCGGGACCCACGAGCAGTACTTC. This sequence encodes CASSLGTSGTHEQYF.

This sequence joins TRBV6-5 and TRBJ1-2; weak D call: TRBD1 (6 bases). Trimming removed 2 bases from V and 4 bases from J, with 20 bases in between. Looked up from germline, CDR1 is MNHEY and CDR2 is SVGAGI. The CDR3 contains 17 residues. CDR3 residues: CASSYLPNLQGSYGYTF. The CDR3 region has the DNA TGTGCCAGCAGTTACCTCCCGAACTTACAGGGTTCCTATGGCTACACCTTC.

The sample holds a few counts of this clonotype. At one boundary the junction diverges from the germline segment, which might be a read error. The rearrangement links TRBV5-1 to TRBJ1-2; unclear D gene. Germline values: CDR1 SGHRS, CDR2 YFSETQ. The CDR3 is 13 residues long. The CDR3 DNA follows: TGCGCCACCAGCCTTGAATTCCCCTATGGCTACACCTTC. It specifies CATSLEFPYGYTF. The full variable domain, rest sourced from reference TRBV5-1 and TRBJ1-2, is KAGVTQTPRYLIKTRGQQVTLSCSPISGHRSVSWYQQTPGQGLQFLFEYFSETQRNKGNFPGRFSGRQFSNSRSEMNVSTLELGDSALYLCATSLEFPYGYTFGSGTRLTVV.

This clonotype was counted between two and nine times. This chain joins TRBV5-1 and TRBJ1-1, with D unclear. This CDR3 comprises 14 residues. Germline CDR1 is SGHRS and CDR2 is YFSETQ. Trimming stripped 3 bases from V and 5 bases from J, with 14 bases between. The CDR3 loop reads CASSSGPRSTEAFF. The CDR3 DNA reads as TGCGCCAGCAGCTCAGGCCCTCGATCGACTGAAGCTTTCTTT.

This clonotype was counted many times. This chain connects TRBV7-9 to TRBJ2-7; D gene unclear. CDR1 and CDR2 (germline): SEHNR, FQNEAQ (reference sequence). Trimming shortened V by 3 bases and J by 6 bases, and 12 bases separated the two germline ends. This CDR3 contains 13 residues. Here the CDR3 reads CASSLSPRPEQYF. CDR3 sequence (DNA): TGTGCCAGCAGCTTGAGCCCGAGGCCCGAGCAGTACTTC.

The table lists this clonotype with many counts. The rearrangement links TRBV20-1 to TRBJ2-7, with 7 bases fitting TRBD1. CDR1 DFQATT and CDR2 SNEGSKA come from the germline V gene (reference sequence). This CDR3 is 13 amino acids long. V was clipped by 4 bases and J by 3 bases; unmatched bases: 6. The CDR3 DNA reads as TGCAGTGCTATCCCAGGGGGATACTACGAGCAGTACTTC. Translated, it gives CSAIPGGYYEQYF.

This chain uses TRBV5-5 with TRBJ1-1; D unresolved. Germline V CDR1 and CDR2: SGHKS, YYEKEE (reference sequence). CDR3 length: 14 residues. V was trimmed by 0 bases and J by 4 bases, leaving 10 bases between them. The DNA for the CDR3 is TGTGCCAGCAGCTTGGAAGGTATGGGCACTGAAGCTTTCTTT. Translation gives CASSLEGMGTEAFF.

This clonotype was counted ten times or more. J is TRBJ2-5 and V is TRBV9; 8 nucleotides match TRBD2. This CDR3 is 15 amino acids long. CDR1 is SGDLS, CDR2 YYNGEE, per germline. J was trimmed by 3 bases and V by 4 bases; bases with no gene match: 8. CDR3 DNA sequence: TGTGCCAGCAGCTCGGGGGGGACCCTCGAAGAGACCCAGTACTTC. Its translation: CASSSGGTLEETQYF.

The table lists this clonotype with a few counts. The V gene is TRBV6-2 or TRBV6-3, the J gene TRBJ2-7, with D perhaps matching TRBD1 (7 bases). Germline V lookup: CDR1 MNHEY, CDR2 SVGEGT. V was clipped by 7 bases and J by 5 bases, with 18 bases between them. The CDR3 is 14 residues long. The CDR3 DNA reads as TGTGCCAGCACCCAGGGGGGAATTCACCACGAGCAGTACTTC. Translation: CASTQGGIHHEQYF.